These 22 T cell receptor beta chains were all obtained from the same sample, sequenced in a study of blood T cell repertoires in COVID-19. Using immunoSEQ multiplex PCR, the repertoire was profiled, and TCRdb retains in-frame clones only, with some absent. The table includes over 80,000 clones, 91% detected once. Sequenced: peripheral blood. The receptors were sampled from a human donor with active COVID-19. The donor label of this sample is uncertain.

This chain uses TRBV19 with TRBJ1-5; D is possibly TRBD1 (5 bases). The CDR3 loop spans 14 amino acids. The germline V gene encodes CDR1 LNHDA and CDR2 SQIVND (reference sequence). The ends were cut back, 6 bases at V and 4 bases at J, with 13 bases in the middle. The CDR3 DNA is TGTGCCAGTAGGACGTCACAGGCTAATCAGCCCCAGCATTTT. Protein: CASRTSQANQPQHF.

The CDR3 sequence is CASHGNNQPQHF. For the CDR3, the DNA is TGTGCCAGCCACGGGAACAATCAGCCCCAGCATTTT. The rearrangement uses TRBV28 and TRBJ1-5; D remains ambiguous. Germline values: CDR1 MDHEN, CDR2 SYDVKM. Trimming cost V 8 bases and J 3 bases, with 8 bases left between them. The CDR3 contains 12 residues.

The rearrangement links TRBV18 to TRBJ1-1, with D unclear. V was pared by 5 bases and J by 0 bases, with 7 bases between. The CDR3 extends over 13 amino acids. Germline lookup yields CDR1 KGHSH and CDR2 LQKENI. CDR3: CASSVEVNTEAFF. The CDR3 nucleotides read TGTGCCAGCTCAGTGGAGGTGAACACTGAAGCTTTCTTT.

The chain's CDR3 is CASSQGQLTYNEQFF. The CDR3 nucleotides read TGTGCCAGCAGCCAAGGGCAGTTAACCTACAATGAGCAGTTCTTC. V is TRBV3-1 (or the pseudogene TRBV3-2) and J is TRBJ2-1; D gene uncertain. Germline assignment: CDR1 LGHDT and CDR2 YNNKEL (reference sequence). This CDR3 contains 15 residues. V lost 1 base and J lost 2, with 9 bases in between.

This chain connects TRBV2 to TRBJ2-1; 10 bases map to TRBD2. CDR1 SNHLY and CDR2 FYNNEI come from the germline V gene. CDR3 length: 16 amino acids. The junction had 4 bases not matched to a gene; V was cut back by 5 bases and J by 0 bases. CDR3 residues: CASSSSGGSSYNEQFF. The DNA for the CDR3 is TGTGCCAGCAGTTCTAGCGGGGGAAGCTCCTACAATGAGCAGTTCTTC.

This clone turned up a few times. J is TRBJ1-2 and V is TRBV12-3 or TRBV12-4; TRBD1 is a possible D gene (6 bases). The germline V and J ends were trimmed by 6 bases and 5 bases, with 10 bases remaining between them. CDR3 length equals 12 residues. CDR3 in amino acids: CASSIGGYGYTF. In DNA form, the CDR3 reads TGTGCCAGCAGCATAGGGGGATATGGCTACACCTTC.

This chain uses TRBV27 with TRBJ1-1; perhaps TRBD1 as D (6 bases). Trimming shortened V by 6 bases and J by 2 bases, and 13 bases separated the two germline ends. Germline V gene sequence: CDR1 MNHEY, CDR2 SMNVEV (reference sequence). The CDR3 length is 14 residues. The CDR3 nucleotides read TGTGCCAGCAGCAAGAGGGGGTACAACACTGAAGCTTTCTTT. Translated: CASSKRGYNTEAFF.

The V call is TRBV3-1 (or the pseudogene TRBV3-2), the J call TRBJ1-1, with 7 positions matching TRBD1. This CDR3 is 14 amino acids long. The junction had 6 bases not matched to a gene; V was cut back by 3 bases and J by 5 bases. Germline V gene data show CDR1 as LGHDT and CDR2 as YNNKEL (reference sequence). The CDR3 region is CASSHRQGGTEAFF. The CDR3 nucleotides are TGTGCCAGCAGCCATCGACAGGGCGGAACTGAAGCTTTCTTT.

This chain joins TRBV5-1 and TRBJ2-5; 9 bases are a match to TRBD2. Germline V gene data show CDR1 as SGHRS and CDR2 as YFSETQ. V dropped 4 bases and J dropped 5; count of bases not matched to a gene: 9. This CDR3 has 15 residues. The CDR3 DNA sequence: TGCGCCAGCAGCATGAGTCGGACTAGCGCGGAGACCCAGTACTTC. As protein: CASSMSRTSAETQYF.

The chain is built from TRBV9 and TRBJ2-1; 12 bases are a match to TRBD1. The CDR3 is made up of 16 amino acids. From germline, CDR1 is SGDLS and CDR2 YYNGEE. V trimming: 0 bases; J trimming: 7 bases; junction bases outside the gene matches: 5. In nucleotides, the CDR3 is TGTGCCAGCAGCGTAGTCGGGACAGGGGGCGGAAATGAGCAGTTCTTC. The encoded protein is CASSVVGTGGGNEQFF.

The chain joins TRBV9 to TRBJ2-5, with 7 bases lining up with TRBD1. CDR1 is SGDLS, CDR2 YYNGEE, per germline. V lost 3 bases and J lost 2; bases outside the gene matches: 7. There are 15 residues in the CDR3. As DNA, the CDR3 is TGTGCCAGCAGCGAGGGGACAGCCCTGCAAGAGACCCAGTACTTC. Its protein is CASSEGTALQETQYF.

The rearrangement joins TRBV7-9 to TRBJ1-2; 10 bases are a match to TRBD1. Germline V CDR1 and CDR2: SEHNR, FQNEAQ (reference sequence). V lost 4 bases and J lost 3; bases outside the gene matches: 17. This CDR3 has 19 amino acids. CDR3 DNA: TGTGCCAGCAGCTCAGCGACAGGGGGCGGAGGGCCTCAAGACTATGGCTACACCTTC. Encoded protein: CASSSATGGGGPQDYGYTF.

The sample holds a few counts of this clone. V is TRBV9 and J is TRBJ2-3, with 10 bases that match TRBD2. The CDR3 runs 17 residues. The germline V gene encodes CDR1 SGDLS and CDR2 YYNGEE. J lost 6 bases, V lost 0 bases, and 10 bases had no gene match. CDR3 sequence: CASSVVASGGAWDTQYF. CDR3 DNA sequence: TGTGCCAGCAGCGTAGTGGCTAGCGGGGGAGCCTGGGATACGCAGTATTTT.

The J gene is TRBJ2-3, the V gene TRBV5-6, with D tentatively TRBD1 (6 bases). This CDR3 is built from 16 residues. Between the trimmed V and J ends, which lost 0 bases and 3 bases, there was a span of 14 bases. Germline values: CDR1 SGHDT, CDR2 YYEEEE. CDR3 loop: CASSLDPGVRTDTQYF. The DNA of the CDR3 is TGTGCCAGCAGCTTGGATCCAGGGGTGAGGACAGATACGCAGTATTTT.

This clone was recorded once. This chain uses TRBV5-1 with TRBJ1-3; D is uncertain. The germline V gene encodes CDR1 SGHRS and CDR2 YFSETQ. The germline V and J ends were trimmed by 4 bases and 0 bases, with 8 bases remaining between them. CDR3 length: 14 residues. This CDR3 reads CASSGTVSGNTIYF. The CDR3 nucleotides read TGCGCCAGCAGCGGCACAGTCTCTGGAAACACCATATATTTT. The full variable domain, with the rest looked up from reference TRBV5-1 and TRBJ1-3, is KAGVTQTPRYLIKTRGQQVTLSCSPISGHRSVSWYQQTPGQGLQFLFEYFSETQRNKGNFPGRFSGRQFSNSRSEMNVSTLELGDSALYLCASSGTVSGNTIYFGEGSWLTVV.

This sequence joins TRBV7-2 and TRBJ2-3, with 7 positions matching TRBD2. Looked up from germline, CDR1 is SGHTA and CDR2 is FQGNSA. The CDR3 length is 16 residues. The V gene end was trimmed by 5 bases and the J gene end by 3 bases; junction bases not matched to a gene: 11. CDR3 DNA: TGTGCCAGCAGCGGCCGGACTAGGCTAGGGACAGATACGCAGTATTTT. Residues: CASSGRTRLGTDTQYF.

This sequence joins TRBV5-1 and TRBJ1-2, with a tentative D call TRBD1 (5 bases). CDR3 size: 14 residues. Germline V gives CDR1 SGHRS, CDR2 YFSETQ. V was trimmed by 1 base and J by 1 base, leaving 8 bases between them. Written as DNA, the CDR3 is TGCGCCAGCAGCTTGAGGGGAGGTAACTATGGCTACACCTTC. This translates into CASSLRGGNYGYTF.

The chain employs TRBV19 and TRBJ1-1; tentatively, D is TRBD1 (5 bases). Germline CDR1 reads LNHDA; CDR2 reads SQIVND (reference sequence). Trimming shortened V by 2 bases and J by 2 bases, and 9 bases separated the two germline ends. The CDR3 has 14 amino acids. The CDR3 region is CASSIRQGNTEAFF. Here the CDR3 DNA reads TGTGCCAGTAGTATAAGGCAGGGAAACACTGAAGCTTTCTTT.

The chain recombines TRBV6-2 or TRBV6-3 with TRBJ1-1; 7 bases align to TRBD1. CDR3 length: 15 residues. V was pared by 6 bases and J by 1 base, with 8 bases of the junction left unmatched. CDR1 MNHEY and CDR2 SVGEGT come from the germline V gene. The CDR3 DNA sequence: TGTGCCAGCAGCCACCACAGGGGCTCGAACACTGAAGCTTTCTTT. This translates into CASSHHRGSNTEAFF.

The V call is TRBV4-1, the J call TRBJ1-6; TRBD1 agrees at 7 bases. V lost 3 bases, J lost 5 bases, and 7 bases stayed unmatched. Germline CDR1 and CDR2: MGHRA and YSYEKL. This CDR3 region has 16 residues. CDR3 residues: CASSHFSGTDNSPLHF. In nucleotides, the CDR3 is TGCGCCAGCAGCCACTTCTCCGGGACAGATAATTCACCCCTCCACTTT.

The CDR3 here is CASSQTRGGAAEDTQYF. The DNA for the CDR3 is TGTGCCAGCAGCCAAACTCGCGGGGGGGCCGCTGAAGATACGCAGTATTTT. The gene calls are TRBV3-1 (or the pseudogene TRBV3-2) and TRBJ2-3, with 9 bases that match TRBD2. V trimming: 2 bases; J trimming: 5 bases; junction bases outside the gene matches: 11. Per germline, CDR1 LGHDT and CDR2 YNNKEL (reference sequence). The CDR3 is made up of 17 amino acids.

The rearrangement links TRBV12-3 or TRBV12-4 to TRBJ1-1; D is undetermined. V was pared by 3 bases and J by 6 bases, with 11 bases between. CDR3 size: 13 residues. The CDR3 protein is CASSFFTAPEAFF. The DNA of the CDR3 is TGTGCCAGCAGTTTCTTCACAGCCCCTGAAGCTTTCTTT.